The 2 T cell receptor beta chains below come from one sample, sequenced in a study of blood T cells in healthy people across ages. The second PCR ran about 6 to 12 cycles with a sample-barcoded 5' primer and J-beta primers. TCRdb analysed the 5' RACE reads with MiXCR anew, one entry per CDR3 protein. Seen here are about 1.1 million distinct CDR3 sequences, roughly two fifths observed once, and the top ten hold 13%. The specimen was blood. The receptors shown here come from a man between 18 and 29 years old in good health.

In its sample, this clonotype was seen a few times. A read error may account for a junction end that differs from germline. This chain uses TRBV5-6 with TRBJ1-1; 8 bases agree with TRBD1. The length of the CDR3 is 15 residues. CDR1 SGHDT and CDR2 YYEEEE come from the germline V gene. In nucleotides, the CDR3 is TGTGCCAGCAGCCAAAGGACAGGGAGGAACGCTGAAGCTTTCTTT. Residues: CASSQRTGRNAEAFF.

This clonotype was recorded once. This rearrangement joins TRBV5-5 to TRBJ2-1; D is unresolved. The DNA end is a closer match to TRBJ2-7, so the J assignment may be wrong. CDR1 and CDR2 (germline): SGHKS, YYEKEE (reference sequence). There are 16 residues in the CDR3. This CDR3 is CASSHLSSSSYNEQYF. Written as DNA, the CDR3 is TGTGCCAGCAGTCACCTCTCGAGTAGCTCCTACAATGAGCAGTACTTC.